This T cell receptor beta chain was identified in a study of blood T cell repertoires in COVID-19. Whole-study context: Nucleic acid was either cDNA or gDNA, and it came from T cells, B-cell-depleted T cells, or PBMCs.

In the authors' workflow: Nucleated cell number was recorded as an estimate derived from reference gene primer amplification. TCRdb's copy holds only in-frame clones and misses some; the assay was immunoSEQ multiplex PCR. For V, J and clone size, that table is used; D and trimming come from the DNA. The sample lists 300,000 to 350,000 clones; about 86% were seen once. Trimming at V came to 1 base and at J to 4 bases, leaving 7 bases not matched to a gene. Per germline, CDR1 SGHAT and CDR2 FQDESV (reference sequence). This CDR3 is built from 16 residues. The specimen was PBMCs or T cells enriched from blood (not recorded which). The V gene is TRBV11-1, the J gene TRBJ1-1; 9 positions match TRBD1. The receptor was derived from a woman aged 40 to 55 with acute COVID-19. DNA for the CDR3: TGTGCCAGCAGCTTAGGACAGGGGGAGGTAAGCACTGAAGCTTTCTTT. Translated, it gives CASSLGQGEVSTEAFF.